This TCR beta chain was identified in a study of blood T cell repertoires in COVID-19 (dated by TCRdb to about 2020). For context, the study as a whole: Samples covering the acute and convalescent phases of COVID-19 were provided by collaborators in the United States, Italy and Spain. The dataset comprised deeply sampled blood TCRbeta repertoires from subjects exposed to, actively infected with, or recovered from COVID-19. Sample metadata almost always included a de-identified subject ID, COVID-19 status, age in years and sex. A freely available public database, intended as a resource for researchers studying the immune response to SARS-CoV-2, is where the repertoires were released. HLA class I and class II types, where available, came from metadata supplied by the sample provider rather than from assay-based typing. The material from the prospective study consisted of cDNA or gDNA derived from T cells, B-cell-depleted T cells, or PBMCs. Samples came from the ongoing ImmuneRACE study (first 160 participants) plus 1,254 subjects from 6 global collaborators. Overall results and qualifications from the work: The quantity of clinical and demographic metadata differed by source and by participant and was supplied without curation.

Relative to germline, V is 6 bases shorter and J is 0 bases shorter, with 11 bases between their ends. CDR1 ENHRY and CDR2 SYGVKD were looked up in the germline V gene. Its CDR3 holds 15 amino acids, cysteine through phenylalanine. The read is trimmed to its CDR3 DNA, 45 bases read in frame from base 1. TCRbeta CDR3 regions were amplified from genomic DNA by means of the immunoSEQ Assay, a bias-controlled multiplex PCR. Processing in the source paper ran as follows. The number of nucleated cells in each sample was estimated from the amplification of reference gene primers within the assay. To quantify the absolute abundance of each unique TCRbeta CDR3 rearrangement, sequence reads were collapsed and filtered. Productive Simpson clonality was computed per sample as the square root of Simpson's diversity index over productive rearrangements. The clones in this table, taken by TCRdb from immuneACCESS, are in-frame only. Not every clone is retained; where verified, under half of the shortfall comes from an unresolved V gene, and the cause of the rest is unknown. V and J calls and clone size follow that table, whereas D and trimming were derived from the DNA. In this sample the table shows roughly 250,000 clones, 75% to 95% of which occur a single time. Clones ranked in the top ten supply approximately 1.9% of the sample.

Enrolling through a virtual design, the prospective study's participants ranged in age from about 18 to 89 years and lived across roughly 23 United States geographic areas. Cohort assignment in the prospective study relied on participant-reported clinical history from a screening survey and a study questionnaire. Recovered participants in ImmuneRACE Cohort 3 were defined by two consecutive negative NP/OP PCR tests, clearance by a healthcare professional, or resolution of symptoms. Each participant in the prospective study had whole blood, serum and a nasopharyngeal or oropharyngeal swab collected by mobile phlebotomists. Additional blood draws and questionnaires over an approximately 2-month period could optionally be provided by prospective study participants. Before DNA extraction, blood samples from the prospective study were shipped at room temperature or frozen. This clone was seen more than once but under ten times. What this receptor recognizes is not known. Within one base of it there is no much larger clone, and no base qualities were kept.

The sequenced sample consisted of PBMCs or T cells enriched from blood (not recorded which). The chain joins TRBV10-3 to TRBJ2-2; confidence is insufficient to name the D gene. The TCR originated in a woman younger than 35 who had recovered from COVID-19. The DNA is TGTGCCATCAGCAGCCAGGTGGCGAACACCGGGGAGCTGTTTTTT. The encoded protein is CAISSQVANTGELFF.